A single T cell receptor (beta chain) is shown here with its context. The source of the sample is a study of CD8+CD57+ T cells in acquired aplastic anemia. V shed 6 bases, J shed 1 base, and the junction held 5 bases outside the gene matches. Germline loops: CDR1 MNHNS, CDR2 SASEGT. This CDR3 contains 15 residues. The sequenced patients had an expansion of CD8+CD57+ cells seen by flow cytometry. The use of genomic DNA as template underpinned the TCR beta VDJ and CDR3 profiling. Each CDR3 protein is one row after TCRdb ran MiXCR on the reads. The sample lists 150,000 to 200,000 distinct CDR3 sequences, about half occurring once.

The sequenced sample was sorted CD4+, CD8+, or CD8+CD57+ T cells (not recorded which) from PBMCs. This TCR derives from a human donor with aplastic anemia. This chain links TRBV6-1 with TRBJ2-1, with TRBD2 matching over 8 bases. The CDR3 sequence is CASRTGLASYNEQFF. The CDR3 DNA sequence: TGTGCCAGCAGGACCGGACTAGCTTCCTACAATGAGCAGTTCTTC.